The source of this T cell receptor beta chain is a study of T cells in Graves' hyperthyroidism and ophthalmopathy (dated by TCRdb to 2018 to 2020). With regard to the full study: Peripheral blood was collected at initial diagnosis, before any treatment. To identify distinguishing TCR V-J signatures, a discovery cohort of around 98 patients was used, comprising some 43 with Graves' ophthalmopathy and some 60 with stable Graves' hyperthyroidism. Prospective prediction of ophthalmopathy was tested in an independent validation cohort of approximately 19 hyperthyroidism patients and 17 patients who later progressed to ophthalmopathy. The roughly 90 discovery patients were divided at random into training and test sets in a 7:3 ratio. In addition, the study compared T-cell repertoires in thyroid tissue and in blood from about six Graves' hyperthyroidism patients. Once sampling was done, hyperthyroidism patients were given methimazole at a starting dose of 30 mg daily, whereas ophthalmopathy patients were given high-dose intravenous methylprednisolone. The paper reports TCR Vbeta CDR3 sequencing of roughly 140 peripheral blood samples: some 44 ophthalmopathy, roughly 74 hyperthyroidism and approximately 17 progressor patients.

TCR beta CDR3 regions were amplified from RNA transcripts. The first round of RT-PCR for the TCR CDR3 was performed with the HTBI primer set and the Qiagen OneStep RT-PCR kit. Libraries were constructed in a second round of multiplex PCR, after which size selection and purification were carried out. The libraries were sequenced on an Illumina HiSeq2000 using paired-end 100 bp reads. The authors processed their data as follows. SOAPnuke was used to process the raw data, with reads discarded if the reads contained adapters or uncalled bases, had a mean Phred below 15, or lacked an exact constant-primer or identifier match. COPE v1.2.5 was used to merge high-quality paired reads, and clonotypes were defined as unique nucleotide sequences. MiTCR v1.1 was used to align the clonotypes against IMGT TRBV, TRBD and TRBJ reference segments. The analysis was restricted to V-J combinations with a frequency above 0.0001, which together covered roughly 99% of the repertoires. The TCS score was defined as F50 (clonal expansion) divided by E x V (chaos), with BLOSUM62-based TCRdist calculated between CDR3 peptides within each V-J. Welch's t-statistics and random forest reduced approximately 520 V-J features to roughly 13, which were used in a naive Bayes classifier (R e1071). TCRdb reanalyzed the raw reads on its own, using fastp at Q25 for trimming and MiXCR for clone calling, and kept in-frame beta chains. Rows are combined by CDR3 protein, so each entry shows the most common genes and DNA. The V and J calls and clone size come from TCRdb's table, not from the authors' own analysis. Within this sample are hundreds of thousands of distinct CDR3 sequences, with roughly 22% of them counted one time only. Clones ranked in the top ten supply about 60% of the sample.

Moderately to severely active disease, a Clinical Activity Score of at least 3, a NOSPECS grade of at least 4, and a duration under 3 months were present in ophthalmopathy patients. Exclusion was applied to patients with uncontrolled infections, other autoimmune diseases, pregnancy or lactation. Clinical symptoms, serum thyroxine and TRAb, thyroid ultrasound, and orbital computed tomography formed the basis for the diagnoses. Ficoll-Paque density gradient centrifugation was used to isolate PBMCs from around 10 ml of fresh peripheral blood. Trizol reagent was used to extract total RNA, and RNA quality was then checked on an Agilent 2100 Bioanalyzer. Reading the germline V gene gives CDR1 SNHLY and CDR2 FYNNEI. The CDR3 measures 10 amino acids from cysteine to phenylalanine. The entry retains the CDR3 DNA only, 30 bases that are in frame from base 1. The full study reports these points: In cross-validation, a model built on a 13 V-J signature told ophthalmopathy apart from stable hyperthyroidism with 85% to 90% sensitivity and about 81% specificity, and in testing the same model reached 80%/75%. In validation, the model predicted progression to ophthalmopathy a median of about 6 months before onset, with about 67% sensitivity and roughly 77% specificity. Blood samples also contained most of the expanded thyroid clonotypes (frequency above 0.001), which suggests that blood repertoires may reflect thyroid immune responses. Sample size was not statistically predetermined, and investigators were not blinded to group allocation.

About this clonotype: Its antigen has not been determined. Sequence at one end of the junction differs from germline and may be a read error.

Sequenced input: blood. The receptor chain draws on TRBV2 and TRBJ2-5; the D segment cannot be called with confidence. This TCR was sampled from a man younger than 40 with Graves' ophthalmopathy. The DNA is as follows: TGTGCCAGCATTGAAGAGACCCAGTACTTC. It specifies CASIEETQYF.